What follows is one T cell receptor beta chain and its context. This clonotype was seen only a few times. The clone's antigen remains unknown. One base away there is no much larger clone; base qualities are not given. The data belong to a study of T cells in Graves' hyperthyroidism and ophthalmopathy (dated by TCRdb to the late 2010s). Notes on the research overall: Peripheral blood samples were taken at initial diagnosis, before any treatment was given. Once sampling was done, hyperthyroidism patients were given methimazole at a starting dose of 30 mg daily, whereas ophthalmopathy patients were given high-dose intravenous methylprednisolone. An independent validation cohort of around 19 hyperthyroidism patients and about 15 patients who later progressed to ophthalmopathy tested prospective prediction of ophthalmopathy. The approximately 100 discovery patients were randomly divided into training and test sets at a 7:3 ratio. The paper describes TCR Vbeta CDR3 sequencing of 135 peripheral blood samples, made up of 43 ophthalmopathy patients, 70 to 75 hyperthyroidism patients and 17 progressor patients. To identify distinguishing TCR V-J signatures, a discovery cohort of around 98 patients was used, comprising 43 with Graves' ophthalmopathy and under 60 with stable Graves' hyperthyroidism. The study also compared thyroid tissue and blood T-cell repertoires from about six Graves' hyperthyroidism patients. Study-wide findings and limitations: Sample size was not statistically predetermined, and investigators were not blinded to group allocation. Most expanded thyroid clonotypes (frequency above 0.001) were also detected in blood, suggesting blood repertoires may reflect thyroid immune responses. In cross-validation, a model built on a 13 V-J signature told ophthalmopathy apart from stable hyperthyroidism with approximately 90% sensitivity and approximately 81% specificity, and in testing the same model reached 80%/75%. In validation, the model predicted progression to ophthalmopathy a median of 6.5 months before onset, with over 60% sensitivity and 72.22% specificity.

In the ophthalmopathy patients, disease was moderately to severely active, with a Clinical Activity Score of 3 or more, a NOSPECS grade of 4 or more, and a duration of less than 3 months. The study excluded patients with uncontrolled infections, other autoimmune diseases, pregnancy or lactation. Diagnoses relied on clinical symptoms, serum thyroxine and TRAb, thyroid ultrasound and orbital computed tomography. PBMCs were separated from 7.5 to 10 ml of fresh peripheral blood using Ficoll-Paque density gradient centrifugation. Total RNA was extracted using Trizol reagent, and RNA quality was assessed on an Agilent 2100 Bioanalyzer. From cysteine to phenylalanine, the CDR3 is 20 amino acids long. Of the read, only the CDR3 DNA is kept; its 60 bases are in frame from base 1. Germline trimming amounts to 6 bases on V and 2 bases on J, with 20 as the count of junction bases outside the gene matches. According to the germline V gene, CDR1 reads SGHRS and CDR2 reads YFSETQ.

Amplification of TCR beta CDR3 regions was carried out from RNA transcripts. A first-round RT-PCR of the TCR CDR3 used the HTBI primer set with the Qiagen OneStep RT-PCR kit. A second multiplex PCR round built the libraries, followed by size selection and purification. Libraries were sequenced paired-end with 100 bp reads on an Illumina HiSeq2000. The source study handled its data this way. SOAPnuke was used to process the raw data, removing reads that contained adapters or uncalled bases, had a mean Phred below 15, or lacked an exact match to the constant primer or identifier. High-quality paired reads were merged using COPE v1.2.5, and each unique nucleotide sequence was defined as a clonotype. MiTCR v1.1 was used to align the clonotypes against IMGT TRBV, TRBD and TRBJ reference segments. Only V-J combinations with frequency above 0.0001, covering roughly 99% of repertoires, were analysed. A TCS score was defined as the ratio of F50 (clonal expansion) to E x V (chaos), with BLOSUM62-based TCRdist applied between CDR3 peptides within each V-J. Welch's t-statistics and random forest reduced 514 V-J features to 13, which were used in a naive Bayes classifier (R e1071). TCRdb reanalyzed the raw reads on its own, using fastp at Q25 for trimming and MiXCR for clone calling, and kept in-frame beta chains. Rows are combined by CDR3 protein, so each entry shows the most common genes and DNA. Here the V and J calls rest on TCRdb's processing, not on the authors' analysis. Within this sample are 500,000 to 600,000 distinct CDR3 sequences, with 15% to 20% of them counted one time only. Clones ranked in the top ten supply approximately 48% of the sample.

The TCR comes from a man aged 35-49 years with Graves' ophthalmopathy. Sequencing was done on a sample of blood. The chain joins TRBV5-1 to TRBJ2-3; the junction holds 11 bases that match TRBD2. The bases read TGCGCCAGCACCCCGGGGGTAGCGGGGGGGCCTCGCCTAAACACAGATACGCAGTATTTT. Translated, this is CASTPGVAGGPRLNTDTQYF.